This is a list of T cell receptor beta chains from one sample in a study of T cells in Graves' hyperthyroidism and ophthalmopathy. TCRdb processed the multiplex PCR reads anew with MiXCR; each CDR3 protein has one entry. Of 350,000 to 400,000 distinct CDR3 sequences in the sample, about a fifth are singletons; the top ten hold about 3.7%. Material: blood. These receptor sequences come from a woman aged 18-29 years with Graves' hyperthyroidism. The CDR3 runs from the conserved cysteine through the conserved F or W. The D gene is left open where the match is weak. A clone size is listed for some rows: how often the clone was seen (once, few, many), or a class if it is expanded.

TRBJ2-7 NA NA TRBV2 TGTGCCAGCAGTCCAACAGCCTCGGGGCAGTACTTC CASSPTASGQYF
TRBJ1-5 NA many TRBV4-1 TGCGCCAGCAGCCAAGCGGGCTCCGGCGATCAGCCCCAGCATTTT CASSQAGSGDQPQHF
TRBJ2-2 TRBD1 many TRBV12-3/TRBV12-4 TGTGCCAGCAGTTTGAGGAGGGGACAGGGGGTAGCCGGGGAGCTGTTTTTT CASSLRRGQGVAGELFF
TRBJ2-6 TRBD2 NA TRBV4-1 TGCGCCAGCAGCCTACGGGGACTAGCGGGGGGCCAAGGGGCCAACGTCCTGACTTTC CASSLRGLAGGQGANVLTF
TRBJ1-2 TRBD1 few TRBV6-1 TGTGCCAGCAGGTCGACAGGGGGTGTCGGCTACACCTTC CASRSTGGVGYTF
TRBJ2-7 TRBD1 many TRBV5-1 TGCGCCAGCAGCCTAGGACAGGGGGCAATTTACGAGCAGTACTTC CASSLGQGAIYEQYF
TRBJ2-7 TRBD2 many TRBV15 TGTGCCACCAGCAGAGTTCTCCCGGGACTAGCGCACGAGCAGTACTTC CATSRVLPGLAHEQYF
TRBJ1-2 NA many TRBV30 TGTGCCTGGAGTGTGTCCAGGGGCGGTGGCTACACCTTC CAWSVSRGGGYTF
TRBJ2-5 TRBD2 NA TRBV12-3/TRBV12-4 TGTGCCAGCAGTTTGAGCGGGAGCGAGACCCAGTACTTC CASSLSGSETQYF
TRBJ2-5 NA many TRBV10-3 TGTGCCATCAGAAGCGACAGGGCGGGGGAAGAGACCCAGTACTTC CAIRSDRAGEETQYF
TRBJ2-7 TRBD2 NA TRBV12-3/TRBV12-4 TGTGCCAGCAGTTTGAGCGTTAGCGGGAGTTGGGTACGTGACGAGCAGTACTTC CASSLSVSGSWVRDEQYF
TRBJ1-3 NA many TRBV6-1 TGTGCCAGCAGCGAGAGCTCTGGAAACACCATATATTTT CASSESSGNTIYF
TRBJ1-1 NA many TRBV2 TGTGCCAGCAGTCAAGACAGGCCCCTGAACACTGAAGCTTTCTTT CASSQDRPLNTEAFF
TRBJ1-5 NA many TRBV15 TGTGCCACCAGCTGGGCCGGGCGCGGCAATCAGCCCCAGCATTTT CATSWAGRGNQPQHF
TRBJ1-3 NA few TRBV18 TGTGCCAGCTCACCACGGGGAAACACCATATATTTT CASSPRGNTIYF
TRBJ2-7 NA many TRBV20-1 TGCAGTGCTAATGATCAAACCACCTACGAGCAGTACTTC CSANDQTTYEQYF
TRBJ1-5 NA many TRBV12-3/TRBV12-4 TGTGCCAGCAGTTTATTTCGTGCGGGCAATCAGCCCCAGCATTTT CASSLFRAGNQPQHF